These 21 T cell receptor beta chains originate from one sample sequenced in a study of monozygotic twins with inflammatory bowel disease. TCRdb reworked the 5' RACE reads into one entry per CDR3 protein, no DNA. Its table lists approximately 330,000 distinct CDR3 sequences. The sample was blood. These receptors originate from a human donor with ulcerative colitis or Crohn's disease, or a healthy co-twin of an affected twin (not recorded which).

The V call is TRBV5-1, the J call TRBJ1-1. There are 14 residues in the CDR3. Per germline, CDR1 SGHRS and CDR2 YFSETQ. CDR3 sequence reads: CASSLGQANTEAFF. The entire variable domain, with the rest obtained from reference TRBV5-1 and TRBJ1-1, is as follows: KAGVTQTPRYLIKTRGQQVTLSCSPISGHRSVSWYQQTPGQGLQFLFEYFSETQRNKGNFPGRFSGRQFSNSRSEMNVSTLELGDSALYLCASSLGQANTEAFFGQGTRLTVV.

CDR3 protein: CASSLGLLAGARYEQYF. The chain is built from TRBV7-6 and TRBJ2-7; TCRdb's D gene call, TRBD2, goes unchecked for lack of DNA. Per the germline V gene, CDR1 is SGHVS and CDR2 is FNYEAQ. CDR3 length equals 17 residues.

The gene calls are TRBV7-2 and TRBJ2-7; TCRdb's assignment of TRBD1 cannot be checked, as there is no DNA. This CDR3 has 16 amino acids. From germline, CDR1 is SGHTA and CDR2 FQGNSA. CDR3 loop: CASSLAGTPGSYEQYF.

The rearrangement joins TRBV27 to TRBJ2-7; TCRdb gives TRBD1 as the D gene, but with no DNA this cannot be confirmed. The CDR3 has 16 amino acids. CDR1 MNHEY and CDR2 SMNVEV come from the germline V gene (reference sequence). The CDR3 sequence: CASAHLFRGERGEQYF.

This chain links TRBV5-1 with TRBJ2-3; with no DNA, the TCRdb D assignment of TRBD2 cannot be verified. The length of the CDR3 is 15 residues. CDR1 is SGHRS and CDR2 is YFSETQ in the germline V gene. CDR3 sequence reads: CASSTGTLSTDTQYF.

The rearrangement uses TRBV27 and TRBJ1-6. This CDR3 region has 13 residues. Germline assignment: CDR1 MNHEY and CDR2 SMNVEV (reference sequence). The CDR3 loop is CASSFGRSSPLHF.

The chain uses TRBV18 and TRBJ2-7; TCRdb selects TRBD1, and the lack of DNA leaves this call unchecked. CDR3 length: 14 residues. CDR1 and CDR2 from the germline V gene are KGHSH and LQKENI. This chain's CDR3 is CASSPERGPYEQYF.

This chain joins TRBV4-2 and TRBJ1-5; TCRdb's D call, TRBD1, is unchecked because there is no DNA. This CDR3 spans 16 amino acids. The germline gives CDR1 LGHNA, CDR2 YNFKEQ. This chain's CDR3 is CASSQGQGDSNQPQHF.

The rearrangement links TRBV6-4 to TRBJ2-1; TCRdb's assignment of TRBD2 cannot be checked, as there is no DNA. Germline V gene sequence: CDR1 MRHNA, CDR2 SNTAGT. The CDR3 has 15 amino acids. CDR3 region: CASSLLAGESNEQFF.

V usage is TRBV6-1 and J usage is TRBJ2-3; TCRdb selects TRBD1, and the lack of DNA leaves this call unchecked. Looked up from germline, CDR1 is MNHNS and CDR2 is SASEGT. This CDR3 has 15 amino acids. CDR3 sequence: CASSRRDRITDTQYF.

This chain links TRBV2 with TRBJ1-1; TCRdb selects TRBD1, and the lack of DNA leaves this call unchecked. Germline V CDR1 and CDR2: SNHLY, FYNNEI. There are 13 residues in the CDR3. This chain's CDR3 is CASSVDRVTEAFF.

This chain connects TRBV5-1 to TRBJ2-7; without DNA, the TCRdb call of TRBD1 cannot be checked. This CDR3 contains 14 residues. CDR1 is SGHRS and CDR2 is YFSETQ in the germline V gene. CDR3 loop: CASSWTGENYEQYF.

V and J are TRBV12-3 or TRBV12-4 and TRBJ2-7; TCRdb lists TRBD1, though no DNA is available to test this call. This CDR3 contains 14 residues. The CDR3 is CASTGGQGRDEQYF.

The J gene is TRBJ2-1, the V gene TRBV25-1; TCRdb designates TRBD2, a call that cannot be tested without DNA. Per the germline V gene, CDR1 is MGHDK and CDR2 is SYGVNS. The CDR3 runs 17 residues. The CDR3 region is CASSESKGTSGSNEQFF.

This rearrangement joins TRBV12-3 or TRBV12-4 to TRBJ1-4; the D call from TCRdb, TRBD1, cannot be confirmed without DNA. The CDR3 has 14 residues. The CDR3 protein is CASRSGAWGEKLFF.

The J gene is TRBJ2-1, the V gene TRBV4-3; without DNA, the TCRdb call of TRBD2 cannot be checked. Germline CDR1 reads LGHNA; CDR2 reads YSLEER. The CDR3 has 14 residues. The CDR3 reads CASSQVDRPVEQFF.

The V and J genes are TRBV12-3 or TRBV12-4 and TRBJ2-3; the D gene TCRdb calls, TRBD1, cannot be checked with no DNA. This CDR3 is 15 amino acids long. The CDR3 reads CASSPGGRYTDTQYF.

The J gene is TRBJ2-2, the V gene TRBV5-1. Per germline, CDR1 SGHRS and CDR2 YFSETQ. CDR3 size: 12 residues. The CDR3 spells CASSFGSGELFF.

The V gene is TRBV7-2, the J gene TRBJ2-7; the D call of TRBD1 rests on TCRdb alone, since no DNA is present to check it. This CDR3 contains 15 residues. The germline CDR1 and CDR2 sequences are SGHTA and FQGNSA. The CDR3 sequence is CASSLDRGQSYEQYF. The whole variable domain, filled in from reference TRBV7-2 and TRBJ2-7, reads GAGVSQSPSNKVTEKGKDVELRCDPISGHTALYWYRQSLGQGLEFLIYFQGNSAPDKSGLPSDRFSAERTGGSVSTLTIQRTQQEDSAVYLCASSLDRGQSYEQYFGPGTRLTVT.

The rearrangement joins TRBV5-4 to TRBJ1-1. This CDR3 is 15 amino acids long. In germline, CDR1 is SGHNT, CDR2 YYREEE (reference sequence). The CDR3 loop is CASSLLIGVNTEAFF. The variable domain in full, completed from reference TRBV5-4 and TRBJ1-1, reads ETGVTQSPTHLIKTRGQQVTLRCSSQSGHNTVSWYQQALGQGPQFIFQYYREEENGRGNFPPRFSGLQFPNYSSELNVNALELDDSALYLCASSLLIGVNTEAFFGQGTRLTVV.

Here the CDR3 reads CASSPPVRVLTEAFF. The chain carries TRBV6-1 and TRBJ1-1. The V gene's germline CDR1 is MNHNS and CDR2 SASEGT. The CDR3 sequence is 15 residues long.